Described below is a single T cell receptor beta chain sequence and its context. Germline values: CDR1 SGHKS, CDR2 YYEKEE (reference sequence). Between the trimmed V and J ends, which lost 4 bases and 4 bases, there was a span of 20 bases. The CDR3 has 16 amino acids. In the source study's methods: How many nucleated cells were present was estimated from reference gene primer amplification. Only in-frame clones appear in the TCRdb table, and some are missing; sequencing was by immunoSEQ multiplex PCR. V and J calls plus clone size are reproduced from that table; the DNA served to infer D and trimming. Among tens of thousands of clones listed, more than 65% were seen once. The data stem from a study of blood T cell repertoires in COVID-19. Whole-study context: Some COVID-19 samples were acute and others convalescent; all came from the United States, Italy and Spain. T cells, B-cell-depleted T cells, or PBMCs supplied cDNA or gDNA.

The chain couples TRBV5-5 to TRBJ1-2; D remains ambiguous. This receptor was identified in a woman older than 75 with active or convalescent COVID-19. The material sequenced was peripheral blood. This chain's CDR3 is CASSPRSSQRAYGYTF. CDR3 nucleotide sequence: TGTGCCAGCAGCCCACGGTCCTCTCAGAGGGCCTATGGCTACACCTTC.